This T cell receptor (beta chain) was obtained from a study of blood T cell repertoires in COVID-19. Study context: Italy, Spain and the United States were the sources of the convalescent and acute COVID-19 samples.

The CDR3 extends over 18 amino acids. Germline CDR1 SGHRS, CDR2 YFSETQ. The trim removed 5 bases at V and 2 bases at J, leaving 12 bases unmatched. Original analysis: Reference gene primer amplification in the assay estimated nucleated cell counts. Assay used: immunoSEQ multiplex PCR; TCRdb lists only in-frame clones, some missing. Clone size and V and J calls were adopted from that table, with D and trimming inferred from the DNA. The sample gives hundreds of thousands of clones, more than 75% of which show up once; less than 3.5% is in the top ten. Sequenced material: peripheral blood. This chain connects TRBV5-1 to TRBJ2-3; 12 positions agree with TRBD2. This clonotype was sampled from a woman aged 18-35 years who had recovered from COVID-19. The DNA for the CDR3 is TGCGCCAGCAGTTACGGACTAGCGGGGTTGTTCGACACAGATACGCAGTATTTT. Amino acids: CASSYGLAGLFDTDTQYF.